This TCR beta chain comes out of a study of T-cell reconstitution after alpha-beta-depleted transplantation in children listed by TCRdb under 2016. Regarding the research as a whole: The study quantitatively tracked T-cell immune reconstitution after TCRalphabeta/CD19-depleted allogeneic hematopoietic cell transplantation in children using TCR repertoire profiling. General findings and caveats noted by the study authors: In some patients, high TCRbeta diversity at day 60 was attributed to recipient T cells and intrathymic progenitors that had survived conditioning. The apparently early alphabetaT-cell count recovery about two months after transplant was reportedly dependent on only several hundred rapidly expanded clones derived from non-depleted graft cells. Over subsequent months, a decline in hyperexpanded clone frequencies was noted, and after one year, T-cell counts and TCRbeta diversity were mostly ascribed to newly produced T cells.

V and J are truncated by 0 bases and 12 bases respectively, leaving an intervening sequence of 12 bases. The CDR3 starts with the cysteine, ends with the phenylalanine, and has 13 residues. Only the CDR3 DNA stays, 39 bases, in frame from base 1. As encoded in the germline V gene, CDR1 is LGHNA while CDR2 is YSLEER. As regards this clonotype: Which antigen it targets is not known. Base qualities were left out, and no much larger clone turns up one base away.

The library was prepared using PCR. The sequencer was an Illumina HiSeq 2500. TCR libraries were prepared with molecular barcoding, using unique molecular identifiers to normalize TCRbeta repertoire quantification. In TCRdb, the public reads were trimmed at Q25 with fastp and aligned with MiXCR, with productive beta chains retained. Every distinct CDR3 protein forms one entry, paired with its most common genes and DNA. The sample table holds a few hundred thousand distinct CDR3 sequences, of which roughly 13% were seen once. Around 2% of the sample lies in the top ten. The treatment or condition label for this specimen denotes: allogeneic hematopoietic cell transplantation with graft depleted of TCRalphabeta T cells and CD19 B cells. The children who served as transplant recipients had been given grafts of TCRalphabeta/CD19-depleted allogeneic hematopoietic cells.

This specimen was PBMCs, mostly from graft donor cells, taken 360 days after TCRalphabeta/CD19-depleted stem cell transplant. The receptor comes from a male patient between 5 and 17 years old who had a stem cell transplant for acute myeloid leukemia, so the T cells may come from the graft donor. The chain employs TRBV4-3 and TRBJ2-1, with no D gene named confidently. DNA sequence: TGCGCCAGCAGCCAAGAAGTAGACCGTGGGCAGTTCTTC. Translated, it gives CASSQEVDRGQFF.